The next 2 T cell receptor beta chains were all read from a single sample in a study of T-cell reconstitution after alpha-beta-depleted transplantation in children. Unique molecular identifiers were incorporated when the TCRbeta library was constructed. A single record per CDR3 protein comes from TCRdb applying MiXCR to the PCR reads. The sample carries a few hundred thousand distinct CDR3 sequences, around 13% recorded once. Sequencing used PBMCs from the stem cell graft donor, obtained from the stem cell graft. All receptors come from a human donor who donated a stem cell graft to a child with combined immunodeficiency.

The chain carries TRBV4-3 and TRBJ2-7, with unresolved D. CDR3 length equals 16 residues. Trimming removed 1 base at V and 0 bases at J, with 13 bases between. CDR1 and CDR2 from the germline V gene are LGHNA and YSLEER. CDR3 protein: CASSQAWAGASYEQYF. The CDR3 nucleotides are TGCGCCAGCAGCCAAGCCTGGGCAGGAGCCTCCTACGAGCAGTACTTC.

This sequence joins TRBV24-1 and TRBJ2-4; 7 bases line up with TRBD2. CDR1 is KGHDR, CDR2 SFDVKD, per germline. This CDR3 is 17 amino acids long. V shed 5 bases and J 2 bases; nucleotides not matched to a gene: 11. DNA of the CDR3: TGTGCCACCAGTGCGGGGGGACCCACCTTTTCCAAAAACATTCAGTACTTC. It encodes CATSAGGPTFSKNIQYF.